This T cell receptor (beta chain) was recovered during a study of naive and memory T cell subsets. The CDR3 length is 13 residues. Two oligonucleotides, mixed equimolar, formed the beta constant-region primer covering TRBC1 and TRBC2. Nested alpha and beta constant-region primers with the SP2 primer drove four PCR rounds on ligated cDNA. A single record per CDR3 protein comes from TCRdb applying MiXCR to the UMI-ligation and nested PCR reads. The table shows tens of thousands of distinct CDR3 sequences, with about 12% occurring only once. This clonotype was seen a few times. Material for sequencing was central memory CD4+ T cells from blood. The sequence came from a human donor in good health. This rearrangement joins TRBV21-1 to TRBJ2-5; TRBD1, the D gene given by the table, was not confirmed from the DNA. TRBV21-1 is deemed a pseudogene. The CDR3 protein is CASSNGAEETQYF. CDR3 in DNA: TGTGCCAGCAGCAATGGGGCAGAAGAGACCCAGTACTTC.